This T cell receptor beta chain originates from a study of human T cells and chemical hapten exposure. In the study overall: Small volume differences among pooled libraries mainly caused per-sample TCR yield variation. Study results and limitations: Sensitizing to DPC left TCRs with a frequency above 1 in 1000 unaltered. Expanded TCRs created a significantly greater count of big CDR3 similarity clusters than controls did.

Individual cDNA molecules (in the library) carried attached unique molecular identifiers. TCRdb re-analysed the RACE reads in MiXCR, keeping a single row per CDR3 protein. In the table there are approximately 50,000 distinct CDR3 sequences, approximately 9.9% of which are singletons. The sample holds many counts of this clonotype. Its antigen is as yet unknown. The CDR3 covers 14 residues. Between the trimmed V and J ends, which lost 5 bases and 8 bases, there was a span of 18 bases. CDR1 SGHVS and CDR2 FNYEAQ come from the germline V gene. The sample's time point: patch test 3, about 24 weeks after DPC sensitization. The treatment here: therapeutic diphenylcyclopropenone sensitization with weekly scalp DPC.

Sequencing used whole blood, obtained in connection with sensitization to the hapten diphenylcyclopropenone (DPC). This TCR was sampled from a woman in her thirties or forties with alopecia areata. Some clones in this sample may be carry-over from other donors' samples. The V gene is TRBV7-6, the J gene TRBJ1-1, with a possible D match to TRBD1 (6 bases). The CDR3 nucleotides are TGTGCCAGCAGCCGTGGGGACAACGGGGTAGAAGCTTTCTTT. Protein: CASSRGDNGVEAFF.